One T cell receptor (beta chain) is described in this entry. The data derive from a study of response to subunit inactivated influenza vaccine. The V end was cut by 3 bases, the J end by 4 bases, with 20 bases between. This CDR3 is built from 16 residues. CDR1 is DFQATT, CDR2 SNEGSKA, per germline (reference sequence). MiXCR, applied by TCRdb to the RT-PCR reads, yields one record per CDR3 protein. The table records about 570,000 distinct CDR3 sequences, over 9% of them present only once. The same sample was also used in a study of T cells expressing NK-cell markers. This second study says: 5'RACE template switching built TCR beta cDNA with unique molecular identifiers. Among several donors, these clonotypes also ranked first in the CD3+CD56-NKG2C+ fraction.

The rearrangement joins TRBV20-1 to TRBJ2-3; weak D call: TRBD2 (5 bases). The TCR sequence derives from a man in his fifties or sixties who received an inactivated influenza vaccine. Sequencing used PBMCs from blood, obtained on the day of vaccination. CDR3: CSARDLLGKLADTQYF. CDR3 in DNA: TGCAGTGCTAGGGACCTCCTCGGGAAGCTAGCAGATACGCAGTATTTT.